The rows below give T cell receptor beta chains drawn from one sample of a study of blood T cell repertoires in COVID-19. TCRdb's copy holds only in-frame clones and misses some; the assay was immunoSEQ multiplex PCR. The data show 150,000 to 200,000 clones, around 90% seen once. The material sequenced was peripheral blood. Source of these receptors: a human donor in a cohort sampled during active COVID-19. The CDR3 runs from the conserved cysteine through the conserved F or W. A D gene is named only where the DNA matches it firmly. Clone sizes are given selectively: once, few, many, or a class where the clone is expanded.

D gene	CDR3 length	clone size	V gene	J gene	CDR3 protein	CDR3 DNA
NA	15	NA	TRBV3-1/TRBV3-2	TRBJ1-1	CASSPATPQVTEAFF	TGTGCCAGCAGCCCCGCCACCCCACAGGTTACTGAAGCTTTCTTT
NA	14	once	TRBV5-1	TRBJ2-7	CASSFGLFSYEQYF	TGCGCCAGCAGCTTCGGGTTATTCTCCTACGAGCAGTACTTC
TRBD2	20	NA	TRBV28	TRBJ2-7	CASKPFGTSGTTSRSYEQYF	TGTGCCAGCAAGCCTTTCGGGACTAGCGGGACCACTTCACGATCCTACGAGCAGTACTTC
TRBD1	16	NA	TRBV5-6	TRBJ1-4	CASSGGQGTTNEKLFF	TGTGCCAGCAGCGGGGGACAGGGAACAACTAATGAAAAACTGTTTTTT
NA	18	NA	TRBV5-1	TRBJ2-4	CASSSGRGTDIVKNIQYF	TGCGCCAGCAGCTCCGGACGGGGAACCGATATTGTCAAAAACATTCAGTACTTC
TRBD2	20	NA	TRBV9	TRBJ2-3	CASSPPTRASGGTEPNTQYF	TGTGCCAGCAGCCCCCCGACGAGGGCTAGCGGGGGGACCGAGCCAAATACGCAGTATTTT
NA	13	NA	TRBV28	TRBJ2-7	CASYDRRSYEQYF	TGTGCCAGCTACGACAGGCGCTCCTACGAGCAGTACTTC
TRBD1	15	NA	TRBV2	TRBJ2-7	CASSIGQGAFYEQYF	TGTGCCAGCAGTATTGGACAGGGGGCGTTTTACGAGCAGTACTTC
NA	14	NA	TRBV5-6	TRBJ1-4	CASSLQGTNEKLFF	TGTGCCAGCAGCCTTCAGGGCACTAATGAAAAACTGTTTTTT
TRBD1	18	NA	TRBV28	TRBJ2-6	CASSTRQGLETGANVLTF	TGTGCCAGCAGTACTAGACAGGGGCTAGAAACTGGGGCCAACGTCCTGACTTTC
NA	16	NA	TRBV7-9	TRBJ2-7	CASSSGGVRAFHEQYF	TGTGCCAGCAGCTCGGGCGGGGTCAGGGCCTTCCACGAGCAGTACTTC
TRBD1	19	NA	TRBV18	TRBJ1-3	CASSEKHRGPTSSGNTIYF	TGTGCCAGCTCAGAGAAACACAGGGGACCCACCTCCTCTGGAAACACCATATATTTT
NA	15	NA	TRBV7-2	TRBJ1-4	CASTQYGALNEKLFF	TGTGCCAGCACACAATACGGAGCCTTAAATGAAAAACTGTTTTTT
NA	16	NA	TRBV28	TRBJ1-1	CASSLPGTTPNTEAFF	TGTGCCAGCAGTTTACCCGGGACAACCCCGAACACTGAAGCTTTCTTT
TRBD2	17	NA	TRBV4-1	TRBJ2-7	CASSQEPGLAGAYEQYF	TGCGCCAGCAGCCAAGAACCGGGACTAGCGGGGGCATACGAGCAGTACTTC
NA	14	NA	TRBV7-2	TRBJ1-2	CASSSQQGPHGYTF	TGTGCCAGCAGCTCTCAACAGGGCCCCCATGGCTACACCTTC
TRBD1	13	NA	TRBV6-6	TRBJ1-5	CASTWDRNQPQHF	TGTGCCAGCACCTGGGACAGGAATCAGCCCCAGCATTTT
TRBD1	13	NA	TRBV5-4	TRBJ2-1	CASSTDRDGEQFF	TGTGCCAGCAGCACGGACAGGGACGGTGAGCAGTTCTTC
TRBD1	14	NA	TRBV5-4	TRBJ2-7	CASSLGQGAHEQYF	TGTGCCAGCAGCCTCGGACAGGGGGCCCACGAGCAGTACTTC
NA	12	NA	TRBV7-2	TRBJ1-1	CASSPTRLRSFF	TGTGCCAGCAGCCCCACCAGGCTAAGGTCTTTCTTT
NA	14	NA	TRBV18	TRBJ1-6	CASSPGGAEVTLHF	TGTGCCAGCTCACCAGGGGGGGCCGAAGTAACCCTCCACTTT
TRBD2	15	once	TRBV19	TRBJ2-1	CASAPGLARYNEQFF	TGTGCCAGTGCCCCGGGACTAGCGAGATACAATGAGCAGTTCTTC
TRBD1	16	NA	TRBV5-1	TRBJ1-4	CASSLAGGTTNEKLFF	TGCGCCAGCAGCTTGGCAGGGGGTACAACTAATGAAAAACTGTTTTTT
TRBD2	14	NA	TRBV6-2/TRBV6-3	TRBJ2-7	CASSRAGTRGEQYF	TGTGCCAGCAGCCGCGCGGGGACTAGAGGCGAGCAGTACTTC
TRBD2	15	NA	TRBV5-1	TRBJ2-1	CASSRGSGGLDEQFF	TGCGCCAGCAGCAGGGGTTCGGGGGGGCTCGATGAGCAGTTCTTC
NA	13	NA	TRBV11-3	TRBJ1-6	CASSLVRDSPLHF	TGTGCCAGCAGCTTGGTACGGGATTCACCCCTCCACTTT
NA	14	few	TRBV29-1	TRBJ2-7	CSVQNVGSGYEQYF	TGCAGCGTCCAAAACGTGGGTTCAGGCTACGAGCAGTACTTC
TRBD1	19	NA	TRBV5-1	TRBJ1-1	CASSLVMLGTGGWGTEAFF	TGCGCCAGCAGCTTGGTAATGTTGGGGACAGGGGGCTGGGGCACTGAAGCTTTCTTT
NA	12	NA	TRBV7-8	TRBJ2-5	CASSLAGETQYF	TGTGCCAGCAGCTTAGCCGGGGAGACCCAGTACTTC
TRBD2	15	NA	TRBV10-2	TRBJ2-3	CASSERASGQDTQYF	TGCGCCAGCAGTGAGAGAGCTAGCGGGCAAGATACGCAGTATTTT
TRBD2	16	NA	TRBV11-2	TRBJ2-1	CASSPRLAGGINEQFF	TGTGCCAGCAGCCCGAGACTAGCGGGGGGGATCAATGAGCAGTTCTTC
TRBD1	16	NA	TRBV28	TRBJ1-4	CASSQGDRVRWEKLFF	TGTGCCAGCAGTCAGGGGGACAGGGTTCGGTGGGAAAAACTGTTTTTT
TRBD2	17	NA	TRBV10-3	TRBJ2-1	CAIRSLGLAGIDNEQFF	TGTGCCATCAGAAGCCTCGGACTAGCGGGAATCGACAATGAGCAGTTCTTC
TRBD1	18	NA	TRBV7-2	TRBJ2-3	CASSLRGGGTGSTDTQYF	TGTGCCAGCAGCTTACGGGGAGGAGGGACAGGGTCCACAGATACGCAGTATTTT
TRBD1	14	NA	TRBV28	TRBJ1-2	CASSRPQGEYGYTF	TGTGCCAGCAGCCGACCACAGGGGGAGTATGGCTACACCTTC
NA	14	NA	TRBV6-5	TRBJ1-2	CASSYAAGQYGYTF	TGTGCCAGCAGTTATGCGGCTGGACAGTATGGCTACACCTTC
NA	13	NA	TRBV7-9	TRBJ1-1	CASSHPGNTEAFF	TGTGCCAGCAGCCACCCCGGGAACACTGAAGCTTTCTTT
NA	15	NA	TRBV15	TRBJ1-3	CATSTTGKTGNTIYF	TGTGCCACCAGCACAACAGGGAAGACGGGAAACACCATATATTTT
TRBD2	16	NA	TRBV5-4	TRBJ2-2	CASTGAGVLEDGELFF	TGTGCCAGCACCGGAGCGGGAGTGCTTGAGGACGGGGAGCTGTTTTTT
TRBD1	16	NA	TRBV6-1	TRBJ1-5	CASSVPGQGNNQPQHF	TGTGCCAGCAGTGTTCCGGGACAGGGGAACAATCAGCCCCAGCATTTT
TRBD2	15	NA	TRBV7-9	TRBJ2-7	CASSLMPSGSYEQYF	TGTGCCAGCAGCTTAATGCCTAGCGGCTCCTACGAGCAGTACTTC
NA	12	NA	TRBV5-6	TRBJ1-4	CASSVQGSQLFF	TGTGCCAGCAGCGTGCAGGGTAGTCAACTGTTTTTT
NA	19	NA	TRBV28	TRBJ2-1	CASSGPGRGTWSGGNEQFF	TGTGCCAGCAGTGGCCCGGGGCGCGGGACGTGGAGTGGTGGGAATGAGCAGTTCTTC
NA	15	NA	TRBV4-3	TRBJ2-1	CASSQGRGHNNEQFF	TGCGCCAGCAGCCAAGGAAGAGGACACAACAATGAGCAGTTCTTC
TRBD1	14	once	TRBV14	TRBJ1-3	CASRPTGLGNTIYF	TGTGCCAGCAGGCCGACAGGGTTAGGAAACACCATATATTTT
TRBD2	15	NA	TRBV27	TRBJ2-1	CASGIGTSGSNEQFF	TGTGCCAGCGGAATAGGGACTAGCGGGAGTAATGAGCAGTTCTTC
NA	11	few	TRBV25-1	TRBJ1-2	CASRSGYGYTF	TGTGCCAGCAGATCGGGCTATGGCTACACCTTC
TRBD2	16	NA	TRBV15	TRBJ2-7	CATSRDLAHGGDEQYF	TGTGCCACCAGCAGAGATTTGGCCCACGGGGGGGACGAGCAGTACTTC
TRBD1	13	once	TRBV28	TRBJ2-7	CAILDRAHGEQYF	TGTGCCATCCTGGACAGGGCACATGGAGAGCAGTACTTC
TRBD2	15	NA	TRBV9	TRBJ2-7	CASSVEGLANDEQYF	TGTGCCAGCAGCGTAGAGGGACTAGCGAATGACGAGCAGTACTTC
TRBD2	16	NA	TRBV20-1	TRBJ2-7	CSASPPGLAGSYEQYF	TGCAGTGCTAGTCCCCCGGGACTAGCGGGCTCCTACGAGCAGTACTTC
NA	16	NA	TRBV28	TRBJ1-4	CASSDLRGKDNEKLFF	TGTGCCAGCAGCGATTTAAGGGGCAAAGATAATGAAAAACTGTTTTTT
TRBD1	12	NA	TRBV23-1	TRBJ1-2	CASTDRADGYTF	TGCGCCAGCACGGACAGGGCGGATGGCTACACCTTC
TRBD2	16	NA	TRBV19	TRBJ2-1	CASSPRLGGSPNEQFF	TGTGCCAGTAGTCCCCGTCTGGGCGGGAGTCCCAATGAGCAGTTCTTC
NA	15	once	TRBV2	TRBJ1-5	CASSEEVQGGQPQHF	TGTGCCAGCAGTGAGGAGGTACAGGGCGGTCAGCCCCAGCATTTT
TRBD1	17	NA	TRBV7-6	TRBJ2-2	CASSFQRQTGAGGELFF	TGTGCCAGCAGCTTCCAACGTCAGACAGGGGCGGGCGGGGAGCTGTTTTTT
TRBD2	14	NA	TRBV6-5	TRBJ2-5	CASSPYSGVETQYF	TGTGCCAGCAGTCCCTATAGCGGGGTGGAGACCCAGTACTTC
TRBD1	16	NA	TRBV6-5	TRBJ1-6	CASSYMAGTGSSPLHF	TGTGCCAGCAGTTACATGGCCGGGACAGGGAGTTCACCCCTCCACTTT